The clone carrying this T cell receptor beta chain was picked up one time. CDR1 LGHDT and CDR2 YNNKEL come from the germline V gene (reference sequence). The CDR3 totals 15 residues. Between the trimmed V and J ends, which lost 1 base and 2 bases, there was a span of 9 bases. The record originates from a study of control samples from healthy donors and cancer patients. Clones were read by immunoSEQ multiplex PCR, and TCRdb kept only the in-frame ones, dropping some. The repertoire holds around 170,000 clones, 80% to 95% seen once, with 0.68% in the top ten. This TCR was sampled from a woman aged 30 to 39 in good health. The sequenced material came from blood. The chain is built from TRBV3-1 (or the pseudogene TRBV3-2) and TRBJ1-3; possible D gene TRBD1, 5 bases. The CDR3 here is CASSQGGEPGNTIYF. CDR3 DNA: TGTGCCAGCAGCCAAGGAGGGGAACCTGGAAACACCATATATTTT.